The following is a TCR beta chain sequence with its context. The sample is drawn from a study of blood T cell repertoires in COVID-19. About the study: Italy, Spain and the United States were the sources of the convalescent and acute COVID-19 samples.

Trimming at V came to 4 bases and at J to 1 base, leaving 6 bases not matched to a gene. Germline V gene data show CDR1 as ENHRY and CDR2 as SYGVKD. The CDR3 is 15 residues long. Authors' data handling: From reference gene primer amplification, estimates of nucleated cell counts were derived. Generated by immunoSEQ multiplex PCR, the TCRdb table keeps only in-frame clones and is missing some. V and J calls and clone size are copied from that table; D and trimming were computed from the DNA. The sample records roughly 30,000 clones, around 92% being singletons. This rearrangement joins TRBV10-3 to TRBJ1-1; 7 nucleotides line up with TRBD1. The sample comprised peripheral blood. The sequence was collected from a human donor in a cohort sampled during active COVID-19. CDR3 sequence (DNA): TGTGCCATCAGTGGAACAGGGGCAAGGAACACTGAAGCTTTCTTT. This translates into CAISGTGARNTEAFF.